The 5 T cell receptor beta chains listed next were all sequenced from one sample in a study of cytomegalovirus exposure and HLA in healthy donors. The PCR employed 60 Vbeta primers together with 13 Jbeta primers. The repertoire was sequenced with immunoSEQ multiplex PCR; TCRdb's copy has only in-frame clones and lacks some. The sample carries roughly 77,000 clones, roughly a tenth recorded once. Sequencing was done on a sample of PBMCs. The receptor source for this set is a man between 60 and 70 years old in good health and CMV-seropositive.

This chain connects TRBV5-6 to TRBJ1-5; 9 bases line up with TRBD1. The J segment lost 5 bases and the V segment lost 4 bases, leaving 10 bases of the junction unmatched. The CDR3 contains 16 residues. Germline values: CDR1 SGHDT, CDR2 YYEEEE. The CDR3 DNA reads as TGTGCCAGCAGCCCGGGACAGGGCCGAGGGGATCAGCCCCAGCATTTT. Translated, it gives CASSPGQGRGDQPQHF. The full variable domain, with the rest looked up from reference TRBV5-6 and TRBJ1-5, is DAGVTQSPTHLIKTRGQQVTLRCSPKSGHDTVSWYQQALGQGPQFIFQYYEEEERQRGNFPDRFSGHQFPNYSSELNVNALLLGDSALYLCASSPGQGRGDQPQHFGDGTRLSIL.

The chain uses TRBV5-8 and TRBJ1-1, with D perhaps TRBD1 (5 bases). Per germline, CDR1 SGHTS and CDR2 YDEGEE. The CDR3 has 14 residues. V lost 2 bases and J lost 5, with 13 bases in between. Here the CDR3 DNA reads TGTGCCAGCAGCTTCGGCCCGCGGGGGACTGAAGCTTTCTTT. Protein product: CASSFGPRGTEAFF.

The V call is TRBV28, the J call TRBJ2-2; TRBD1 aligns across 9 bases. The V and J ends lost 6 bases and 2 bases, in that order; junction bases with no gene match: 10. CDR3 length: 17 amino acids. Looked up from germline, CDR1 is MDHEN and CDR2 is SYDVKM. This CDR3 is CASRAGQGGLNTGELFF. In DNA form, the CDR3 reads TGTGCCAGCAGGGCGGGACAGGGAGGCCTTAACACCGGGGAGCTGTTTTTT.

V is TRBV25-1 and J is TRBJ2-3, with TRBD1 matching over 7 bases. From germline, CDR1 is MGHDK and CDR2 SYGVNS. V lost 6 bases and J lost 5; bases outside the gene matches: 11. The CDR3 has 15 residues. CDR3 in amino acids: CASRPGQPFRDTQYF. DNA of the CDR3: TGTGCCAGCAGACCGGGACAGCCTTTTAGAGATACGCAGTATTTT.

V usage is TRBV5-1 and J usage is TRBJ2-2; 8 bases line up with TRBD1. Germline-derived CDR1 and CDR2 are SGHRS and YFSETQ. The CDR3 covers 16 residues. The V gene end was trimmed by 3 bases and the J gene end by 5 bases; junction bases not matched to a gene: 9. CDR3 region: CASSSGQATGTGELFF. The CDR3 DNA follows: TGCGCCAGCAGCTCGGGACAGGCCACGGGGACCGGGGAGCTGTTTTTT.